The rows below give T cell receptor beta chains drawn from one sample of a study of vaccination and CD4 T cells after COVID-19. No antigen has been identified for these receptors. Each CDR3 protein gets one entry after TCRdb re-called the PCR reads with MiXCR. The sample includes under 20,000 distinct CDR3 sequences, approximately 50% of them seen just once. The material was cultured CD4+ T cells from blood, obtained after SARS-CoV-2 vaccination. The receptor source for this set is a human donor with COVID-19. Each CDR3 is given without its conserved first and last residue.

ASSSDRVNRKLF	TRBV28	TRBJ1-4
ASSYTSGTSGDNEQF	TRBV5-1	TRBJ2-1
ASSLVAGTLDGYT	TRBV7-2	TRBJ1-2
ASSPGHVNTEAF	TRBV7-2	TRBJ1-1
ATLPDGNYGYT	TRBV6-4	TRBJ1-2
ASSPRDVYEQY	TRBV18	TRBJ2-7
ASSPTGGVAKNIQY	TRBV7-2	TRBJ2-4
ASSVQGMGTEAF	TRBV6-1	TRBJ1-1
ASSGRQGALH	TRBV7-2	TRBJ1-6
AWREGGARTQY	TRBV30	TRBJ2-5
ASRPGPEIYGYT	TRBV5-4	TRBJ1-2
SASALGGIYNEQF	TRBV20-1	TRBJ2-1
ASWTGKGEQF	TRBV5-8	TRBJ2-1
SARDPRGSYNEQF	TRBV20-1	TRBJ2-1
SARSGESGEKLF	TRBV20-1	TRBJ1-4
ASNRPGPETQY	TRBV7-8	TRBJ2-5
ASSLQGQPGNYGYT	TRBV7-8	TRBJ1-2
ASRSGSSNSPLH	TRBV19	TRBJ1-6
ASSRVQETQY	TRBV7-2	TRBJ2-5
SAQKVATNEKLF	TRBV20-1	TRBJ1-4
ASSLEPDGAGELF	TRBV7-9	TRBJ2-2
RADGRNNEQF	TRBV20-1	TRBJ2-1
ASSPGVVQPQH	TRBV6-1	TRBJ1-5
SARVTGGYTEAF	TRBV20-1	TRBJ1-1
ASSSGTGAPYEQY	TRBV7-8	TRBJ2-7
ASSPQRGGHMNTEAF	TRBV21-1	TRBJ1-1
ASSLSRGGEQF	TRBV7-2	TRBJ2-1
ATSRVRDRGLLETQY	TRBV15	TRBJ2-5
ASSPLTESGYT	TRBV18	TRBJ1-2
ASRGLAQNIEY	TRBV11-2	TRBJ2-4
ASKGVTAVQPQH	TRBV2	TRBJ1-5
ASSELAGGETQY	TRBV2	TRBJ2-5
SARGGTSLSDTQY	TRBV20-1	TRBJ2-3
ASSAPDRVGSQETQY	TRBV9	TRBJ2-5
ASKRFRDRGISEAF	TRBV5-4	TRBJ1-1
ASSQPTGLPSTEAF	TRBV5-1	TRBJ1-1
ASSSSGGLTGELF	TRBV11-3	TRBJ2-2
ASSNREQY	TRBV21-1	TRBJ2-7
ASSAQGTAGNIQY	TRBV6-1	TRBJ2-4
ASSLRNQPQH	TRBV27	TRBJ1-5
ASSPPYRVGETQY	TRBV7-9	TRBJ2-5
ASSLDSNQPQH	TRBV7-2	TRBJ1-5
ASSRTSGGTNTGELF	TRBV7-8	TRBJ2-2
ASSERSGRSYEQY	TRBV7-2	TRBJ2-7
ASSLVGSGGRVTDTQY	TRBV7-2	TRBJ2-3
ASSSRLGETGVDYGYT	TRBV7-2	TRBJ1-2
ASSSLVTNTEAF	TRBV5-1	TRBJ1-1